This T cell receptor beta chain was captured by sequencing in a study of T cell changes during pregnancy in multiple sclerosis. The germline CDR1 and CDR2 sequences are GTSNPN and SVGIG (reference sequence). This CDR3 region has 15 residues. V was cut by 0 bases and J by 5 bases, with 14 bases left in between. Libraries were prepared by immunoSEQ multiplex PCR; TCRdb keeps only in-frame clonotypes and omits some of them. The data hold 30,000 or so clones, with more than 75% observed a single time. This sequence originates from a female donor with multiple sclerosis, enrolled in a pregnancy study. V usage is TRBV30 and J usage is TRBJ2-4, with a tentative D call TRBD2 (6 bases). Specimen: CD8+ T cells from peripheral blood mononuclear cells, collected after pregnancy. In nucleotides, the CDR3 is TGTGCCTGGAGTGTGGACGGCGGGGATGAAAACATTCAGTACTTC. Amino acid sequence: CAWSVDGGDENIQYF.